Sequencing of this TCR beta chain was carried out in a study of PD-L1 blockade in urothelial cancer. Overall study: As for prior chemotherapy regimens, patients had received 0 to 3. Once treatment had started, blood was analyzed at 3 weeks (second dose) and again at 6 weeks. Median T cell yield per blood sample was about 150,000 cells.

The data were produced by immunoSEQ multiplex PCR, yet TCRdb's version contains in-frame clones alone and is incomplete. The sample holds about 76,000 clones; approximately 90% are singletons and the top ten take more than 0.85%. Time point in this sample: peripheral blood 6 weeks after treatment start. The study enrolled patients with locally advanced or metastatic urothelial carcinoma. CDR1 is SNHLY, CDR2 FYNNEI, per germline. The CDR3 covers 15 residues. V was clipped by 5 bases and J by 2 bases; unmatched bases: 7. Sample: PBMCs, taken around atezolizumab (anti-PD-L1) treatment. This TCR derives from a woman over 75 with urothelial cancer. The chain couples TRBV2 to TRBJ2-7, with 9 bases aligning to TRBD1. This CDR3 is CASSLDRGGPYEQYF. The CDR3 DNA follows: TGTGCCAGCAGTTTAGACAGGGGGGGTCCCTACGAGCAGTACTTC.